Listed below are T cell receptor beta chains from one sample, sequenced in a study of cytomegalovirus exposure and HLA in healthy donors. Using immunoSEQ multiplex PCR, the repertoire was profiled, and TCRdb retains in-frame clones only, with some absent. The table lists fewer than 65,000 clones, approximately 80% of them singletons. Sequenced: PBMCs. The receptors derive from a woman in her forties in good health and CMV-seropositive. Both conserved end residues are part of each CDR3. D genes are given only for firm matches. Clone sizes are given selectively: once, few, many, or a class where the clone is expanded.

j_call clone_size v_call d_call cdr3_aa cdr3_nt
TRBJ1-2 once TRBV7-9 . CASSLLSGPDYGYTF TGTGCCAGCAGCTTACTCTCAGGGCCGGACTATGGCTACACCTTC
TRBJ2-5 . TRBV7-2 TRBD2 CASSLGLAGGQETQYF TGTGCCAGCAGCTTAGGGCTAGCGGGGGGGCAAGAGACCCAGTACTTC
TRBJ1-5 . TRBV2 . CASSELDRGGWNQPQHF TGTGCCAGCAGTGAACTAGACCGAGGGGGATGGAATCAGCCCCAGCATTTT
TRBJ2-7 few TRBV2 . CASSPPGLPYEQYF TGTGCCAGCAGTCCCCCGGGACTGCCCTACGAGCAGTACTTC
TRBJ1-6 . TRBV27 . CASSYLRGEGSPLHF TGTGCCAGCAGTTACCTTAGGGGCGAAGGTTCACCCCTCCACTTT
TRBJ1-5 once TRBV19 TRBD1 CASSTSRQGSQPQHF TGTGCCAGTAGTACCTCCCGACAGGGGAGTCAGCCCCAGCATTTT
TRBJ1-1 . TRBV11-3 TRBD1 CASSSTGDVAFF TGTGCCAGCAGCTCAACAGGGGATGTGGCTTTCTTT
TRBJ2-3 . TRBV7-2 TRBD2 CASSSTTSGDTDTQYF TGTGCCAGCAGCTCGACGACTAGCGGGGACACAGATACGCAGTATTTT
TRBJ1-1 . TRBV6-6 . CASSPDKRNTEAFF TGTGCCAGCAGTCCGGACAAAAGAAACACTGAAGCTTTCTTT
TRBJ1-4 . TRBV6-5 . CASSYSKGVKEKLFF TGTGCCAGCAGTTACTCGAAAGGGGTTAAAGAAAAACTGTTTTTT
TRBJ1-5 . TRBV27 . CASSPAGGVRPQHF TGTGCCAGCAGCCCCGCGGGCGGGGTACGGCCCCAGCATTTT
TRBJ2-7 . TRBV11-2 . CASSLERDYEQYF TGTGCCAGCAGCTTAGAGAGGGACTACGAGCAGTACTTC
TRBJ2-7 few TRBV2 TRBD1 CASSTGQGPYEQYF TGTGCCAGCAGCACGGGACAGGGGCCCTACGAGCAGTACTTC
TRBJ1-6 . TRBV30 TRBD1 CAWGGTAYNSPLHF TGTGCCTGGGGAGGGACAGCATATAATTCACCCCTCCACTTT
TRBJ2-1 . TRBV5-1 TRBD2 CASSSFGGGTNEQFF TGCGCCAGCAGCTCTTTCGGGGGGGGAACCAATGAGCAGTTCTTC
TRBJ2-3 few TRBV5-1 TRBD2 CASSLVAGADTQYF TGCGCCAGCAGCTTGGTAGCGGGGGCAGATACGCAGTATTTT
TRBJ2-7 . TRBV5-1 TRBD1 CASSFGQGASYEQYF TGCGCCAGCAGCTTCGGACAGGGGGCTAGCTACGAGCAGTACTTC
TRBJ1-5 once TRBV6-5 . CASSLTGNQPQHF TGTGCCAGCAGTCTTACAGGAAATCAGCCCCAGCATTTT
TRBJ1-1 . TRBV5-1 . CASSLFAGKMNTEAFF TGCGCCAGCAGCTTGTTCGCAGGGAAGATGAACACTGAAGCTTTCTTT
TRBJ2-5 . TRBV30 TRBD1 CAWGSTGSWETQYF TGTGCCTGGGGATCGACAGGGTCATGGGAGACCCAGTACTTC
TRBJ2-3 . TRBV20-1 TRBD1 CSARWDSNVYF TGCAGTGCTAGATGGGACAGCAACGTGTATTTT
TRBJ1-6 few TRBV6-5 . CASSPRTRLTPLHF TGTGCCAGCAGCCCGCGGACTCGCCTTACACCCCTCCACTTT
TRBJ1-4 . TRBV6-5 . CASSVGTTVNEKLFF TGTGCCAGCAGTGTAGGGACAACTGTTAATGAAAAACTGTTTTTT
TRBJ1-5 . TRBV7-2 . CASSLIGVGAQPQHF TGTGCCAGCAGCTTGATCGGGGTTGGTGCACAGCCCCAGCATTTT
TRBJ1-1 . TRBV5-4 . CASSSQATVVNTEAFF TGTGCCAGCAGCTCCCAGGCCACGGTCGTGAACACTGAAGCTTTCTTT
TRBJ2-2 . TRBV11-3 . CASSPHPLTGNTGELFF TGTGCCAGCAGCCCCCATCCTTTGACAGGGAACACCGGGGAGCTGTTTTTT
TRBJ1-5 . TRBV6-5 . CASKGGRENQPQHF TGTGCCAGCAAAGGTGGACGGGAAAATCAGCCCCAGCATTTT
TRBJ1-3 . TRBV6-5 . CASSYGPLNTIYF TGTGCCAGCAGTTACGGGCCCCTTAACACCATATATTTT
TRBJ2-3 . TRBV6-1 TRBD1 CASSRGQGTDTQYF TGTGCCAGCAGCAGGGGGCAGGGGACAGATACGCAGTATTTT
TRBJ2-1 . TRBV19 TRBD1 CASSMETGVNNEQFF TGTGCCAGTAGTATGGAGACAGGGGTAAACAATGAGCAGTTCTTC
TRBJ2-5 . TRBV19 . CASTQNQGSETQYF TGTGCCAGTACCCAAAATCAGGGGTCGGAGACCCAGTACTTC
TRBJ2-5 once TRBV5-1 . CASSLALAGAYQETQYF TGCGCCAGCAGCTTGGCCTTGGCGGGGGCCTACCAAGAGACCCAGTACTTC
TRBJ1-1 . TRBV29-1 . CSGGVGYTEAFF TGCAGTGGCGGGGTTGGGTACACTGAAGCTTTCTTT
TRBJ1-1 . TRBV11-2 TRBD1 CASSILNRGKNTEAFF TGTGCCAGCAGCATCCTAAACAGGGGAAAGAACACTGAAGCTTTCTTT
TRBJ2-3 . TRBV5-1 TRBD2 CASCPGLATDTQYF TGCGCCAGCTGCCCGGGACTAGCGACAGATACGCAGTATTTT
TRBJ2-3 . TRBV6-1 . CASSEERLKQYF TGTGCCAGCAGTGAAGAAAGACTGAAGCAGTATTTT
TRBJ1-5 . TRBV30 TRBD1 CAWSVHDRGVGYSNQPQHF TGTGCCTGGAGTGTACACGACAGGGGAGTGGGGTATAGCAATCAGCCCCAGCATTTT
TRBJ1-2 once TRBV7-2 . CASSYLSVANYGYTF TGTGCCAGCAGCTATTTATCGGTCGCTAACTATGGCTACACCTTC
TRBJ2-7 . TRBV29-1 TRBD1 CSAGQGASEQYF TGCAGCGCGGGACAGGGAGCCTCCGAGCAGTACTTC
TRBJ1-1 few TRBV6-5 . CASSLGRRTEAFF TGTGCCAGCAGCCTCGGCAGGAGGACTGAAGCTTTCTTT
TRBJ1-2 . TRBV2 TRBD1 CASSEAPGQYYGYTF TGTGCCAGCAGTGAAGCACCGGGACAGTATTATGGCTACACCTTC
TRBJ1-1 . TRBV19 . CASSIVPGQNTEAFF TGTGCCAGTAGTATAGTCCCCGGACAGAACACTGAAGCTTTCTTT
TRBJ2-5 . TRBV4-3 . CASSQELGTGGTQYF TGCGCCAGCAGCCAAGAATTGGGAACCGGAGGGACCCAGTACTTC
TRBJ1-1 . TRBV5-1 TRBD1 CASSGRQGLEAFF TGCGCCAGCAGCGGAAGACAGGGACTTGAAGCTTTCTTT
TRBJ1-1 . TRBV5-1 . CASSLAGESREAFF TGCGCCAGCAGCTTGGCCGGGGAGAGTAGAGAAGCTTTCTTT
TRBJ2-1 . TRBV19 TRBD1 CATSLGTGGSYNEQFF TGTGCCACCTCCCTCGGGACAGGGGGGTCCTACAATGAGCAGTTCTTC
TRBJ2-3 . TRBV9 TRBD2 CASSVAGGPITDTQYF TGTGCCAGCAGCGTAGCGGGGGGGCCTATCACAGATACGCAGTATTTT
TRBJ2-7 . TRBV19 . CASSIGAGQAGQYF TGTGCCAGTAGTATTGGGGCAGGGCAAGCCGGGCAGTACTTC
TRBJ2-6 once TRBV12-5 . CASGLVTGSGANVLTF TGTGCTAGTGGTTTGGTTACGGGGTCCGGGGCCAACGTCCTGACTTTC
TRBJ2-7 . TRBV5-6 TRBD2 CASSAGGSSYEQYF TGTGCCAGCAGCGCGGGGGGGAGCTCCTACGAGCAGTACTTC
TRBJ1-1 . TRBV5-6 . CASSLAGTTLNTEAFF TGTGCCAGCAGCCTGGCCGGGACAACGCTGAACACTGAAGCTTTCTTT
TRBJ2-2 . TRBV11-2 . CASSSRAGKAGELFF TGTGCCAGCAGCTCCAGGGCAGGGAAGGCCGGGGAGCTGTTTTTT
TRBJ1-4 few TRBV6-5 . CASSYSSGTTNEKLFF TGTGCCAGCAGTTACTCGAGCGGGACAACTAATGAAAAACTGTTTTTT
TRBJ2-7 . TRBV7-6 TRBD1 CASSLTGVEQYF TGTGCCAGCAGCTTGACAGGGGTCGAGCAGTACTTC
TRBJ1-3 . TRBV7-9 . CASSQTRGYTIYF TGTGCCAGCAGCCAAACTCGGGGTTACACCATATATTTT
TRBJ2-5 . TRBV13 TRBD1 CASSLDRGETQYF TGTGCCAGCAGCCTTGACAGGGGAGAGACCCAGTACTTC
TRBJ1-1 . TRBV4-1 TRBD1 CASSQSDRGIEAFF TGCGCCAGCAGCCAATCGGACAGGGGCATTGAAGCTTTCTTT